This record concerns one TCR beta chain sequence. The CDR3 extends over 15 amino acids. The J segment lost 8 bases and the V segment lost 2 bases, leaving 7 bases of the junction unmatched. Germline values: CDR1 SGHDT, CDR2 YYEEEE. This record belongs to a study of shared clonotypes between healthy human individuals. Produced via immunoSEQ multiplex PCR; TCRdb's table is partial and in-frame only. Here the sample spans a few million clones, nearly 97% being singletons. The gene calls are TRBV5-6 and TRBJ2-4, with 10 bases identical to TRBD1. The specimen sequenced was naive CD4+ T cells sorted from blood. The subset is: CD45RA+ positively selected. This sequence originates from a man aged 18-30 years in good health. CDR3 DNA sequence: TGTGCCAGCAGCTTCCCCGGGACAGGGGTGGACATTCAGTACTTC. Protein: CASSFPGTGVDIQYF.